Shown below are 20 T cell receptor beta chains from a single sample sequenced in a study of OX40 agonist ivuxolimab in advanced cancers. TCRdb's table, derived via immunoSEQ multiplex PCR, lists solely in-frame clones and lacks some. The table lists over 65,000 clones, more than 70% of them singletons. The specimen comprised CD4+ or CD8+ T cells sorted from blood, sampled in a trial of the OX40 agonist ivuxolimab. The receptors stem from an adult with an advanced solid tumor such as melanoma, head and neck, liver or kidney cancer.

V gene TRBV29-1 combines with J gene TRBJ2-3, with 7 bases identical to TRBD2. This CDR3 has 13 residues. V gave up 5 bases and J gave up 5 bases; unmatched junction bases: 7. CDR1 is SQVTM and CDR2 is ANQGSEA in the germline V gene. CDR3 coding DNA: TGCAGCGTTCAAGGCGGGAGTGGAGATACGCAGTATTTT. This codes for CSVQGGSGDTQYF.

The chain joins TRBV4-1 to TRBJ1-2; D unresolved. Germline CDR1 and CDR2: MGHRA and YSYEKL. CDR3 length: 11 amino acids. V lost 1 base to trimming and J lost 6 bases, with 3 bases between them. CDR3 in amino acids: CASSQVNGYTF. CDR3 bases: TGCGCCAGCAGCCAAGTAAATGGCTACACCTTC.

This chain joins TRBV23-1 and TRBJ2-7, with D perhaps TRBD1 or TRBD2 (5 bases each). TRBV23-1 is noted as an ORF with a role that remains uncertain. The V end was cut by 0 bases, the J end by 3 bases, with 27 bases between. CDR3 length equals 20 residues. The CDR3 protein is CASSQSWTSDLARRIYEQYF. As DNA, the CDR3 is TGCGCCAGCAGTCAATCCTGGACATCGGACTTGGCTAGAAGGATCTACGAGCAGTACTTC.

The rearrangement links TRBV18 to TRBJ1-2, with D possibly TRBD1 on 5 matching bases. The CDR3 runs 12 residues. CDR1 and CDR2 (germline): KGHSH, LQKENI. With 2 bases removed from V and 5 bases from J, the gap between germline ends came to 6 bases. Here the CDR3 reads CASSPGGYGYTF. In nucleotides, the CDR3 is TGTGCCAGCTCACCAGGGGGGTATGGCTACACCTTC.

This clone was counted a single time. The chain recombines TRBV18 with TRBJ2-7; D gene unclear. V was clipped by 3 bases and J by 6 bases, with 12 bases between them. The CDR3 sequence is 13 residues long. In germline, CDR1 is KGHSH, CDR2 LQKENI. CDR3: CASSPSVWGEQYF. CDR3 in DNA: TGTGCCAGCTCACCCTCGGTCTGGGGCGAGCAGTACTTC. Complete variable domain (other parts from reference TRBV18 and TRBJ2-7): NAGVMQNPRHLVRRRGQEARLRCSPMKGHSHVYWYRQLPEEGLKFMVYLQKENIIDESGMPKERFSAEFPKEGPSILRIQQVVRGDSAAYFCASSPSVWGEQYFGPGTRLTVT.

The chain carries TRBV7-2 and TRBJ2-3; D possibly corresponds to TRBD1 (6 bases). The ends were cut back, 5 bases at V and 0 bases at J, with 12 bases in the middle. The length of the CDR3 is 15 residues. Germline V CDR1 and CDR2: SGHTA, FQGNSA. In DNA, the CDR3 is TGTGCCAGCAGCCGTGACAGGACTAGCACAGATACGCAGTATTTT. Protein sequence: CASSRDRTSTDTQYF.

This clone showed up just once. The chain employs TRBV6-5 and TRBJ2-7, with D tentatively TRBD2 (5 bases). CDR3 length equals 15 residues. CDR1 MNHEY and CDR2 SVGAGI come from the germline V gene. Trimming removed 0 bases at V and 7 bases at J, with 16 bases between. In nucleotides, the CDR3 is TGTGCCAGCAGTTACTCGGGTTGGCAGCCGGGGGAGCAGTACTTC. It is translated as CASSYSGWQPGEQYF.

J is TRBJ2-7 and V is TRBV7-8; D is uncertain. V gave up 1 base and J gave up 0 bases, with 4 bases separating them. Germline V gives CDR1 SGHVS, CDR2 FQNEAQ. The CDR3 has 13 residues. The CDR3 loop is CASSLVHSYEQYF. The CDR3 DNA is TGTGCCAGCAGCTTAGTTCACTCCTACGAGCAGTACTTC.

The J gene is TRBJ2-1, the V gene TRBV7-2; 12 nucleotides line up with TRBD2. In germline, CDR1 is SGHTA, CDR2 FQGNSA. CDR3 length: 16 amino acids. V lost 3 bases, J lost 9 bases, and 9 bases stayed unmatched. Here the CDR3 reads CASSFSRLAGASEQFF. As DNA, the CDR3 is TGTGCCAGCAGCTTCTCAAGACTAGCGGGAGCGAGTGAGCAGTTCTTC.

The V gene is TRBV12-5, the J gene TRBJ2-3, with D possibly being TRBD2 (6 bases). The CDR3 contains 13 residues. CDR1 and CDR2 from the germline V gene are LGHNT and FRNRAP. The V end lost 5 bases, the J end lost 6 bases, and 12 bases lay between the germline ends. Here the CDR3 DNA reads TGTGCTAGTGGTACCCCTGGGGGGGATACGCAGTATTTT. Translating gives CASGTPGGDTQYF. Filled out from reference TRBV12-5 and TRBJ2-3, the complete variable domain reads DARVTQTPRHKVTEMGQEVTMRCQPILGHNTVFWYRQTMMQGLELLAYFRNRAPLDDSGMPKDRFSAEMPDATLATLKIQPSEPRDSAVYFCASGTPGGDTQYFGPGTRLTVL.

The chain employs TRBV6-5 and TRBJ2-3, with D perhaps matching TRBD1 or TRBD2 (5 bases each). Trimming removed 2 bases from V and 8 bases from J, with 11 bases in between. This CDR3 spans 13 amino acids. Germline V gives CDR1 MNHEY, CDR2 SVGAGI. CDR3 nucleotide sequence: TGTGCCAGCAGTTACAGGGATGGGGGTACGCAGTATTTT. It translates to CASSYRDGGTQYF.

The CDR3 region has the DNA TGTGCCAGCAGCTTAGTGGCTTCAACAGGGGAAGCCTATGGCTACACCTTC. This gives the protein CASSLVASTGEAYGYTF. V and J are TRBV7-2 and TRBJ1-2; 7 bases are a match to TRBD1. Looked up from germline, CDR1 is SGHTA and CDR2 is FQGNSA. V was pared by 1 base and J by 4 bases, with 12 bases of the junction left unmatched. This CDR3 has 17 residues.

The rearrangement links TRBV2 to TRBJ2-7; 9 positions match TRBD2. CDR1 and CDR2 (germline): SNHLY, FYNNEI. Trimming took 7 bases from V and 7 from J; bases not matched to a gene: 11. The length of the CDR3 is 14 residues. The CDR3 is CASTASGMFGEQYF. The DNA of the CDR3 is TGTGCCAGCACCGCTAGCGGGATGTTTGGGGAGCAGTACTTC.

CDR3 loop: CASSLDNYGYTF. For the CDR3, the DNA is TGTGCCAGCAGCTTGGATAATTATGGCTACACCTTC. The chain couples TRBV5-4 to TRBJ1-2; D gene unclear. V shed 0 bases and J shed 5 bases, with 5 bases lying between them. The V gene's germline CDR1 is SGHNT and CDR2 YYREEE (reference sequence). This CDR3 region has 12 residues.

The gene calls are TRBV15 and TRBJ1-2, with D uncertain. This CDR3 contains 14 residues. From germline, CDR1 is LNHNV and CDR2 YYDKDF (reference sequence). Between the trimmed V and J ends, which lost 0 bases and 2 bases, there was a span of 7 bases. CDR3 sequence (DNA): TGTGCCACCAGCAGAGACCGGGGAAACTATGGCTACACCTTC. This codes for CATSRDRGNYGYTF.

J is TRBJ2-5 and V is TRBV20-1; no clear D gene. This CDR3 spans 11 amino acids. CDR1 and CDR2 from the germline V gene are DFQATT and SNEGSKA (reference sequence). V was cut by 5 bases and J by 5 bases, with 9 bases left in between. CDR3 sequence: CSARSTETQYF. The CDR3 DNA reads as TGCAGTGCTCGAAGTACGGAGACCCAGTACTTC.

V usage is TRBV4-1 and J usage is TRBJ2-3, with D perhaps being TRBD1 or TRBD2 (5 bases each). This CDR3 is built from 18 residues. Germline CDR1 reads MGHRA; CDR2 reads YSYEKL. Deletions cut 0 bases from V and 7 bases from J, with 23 bases between. CDR3 region: CASSQEPGAFGRRNTQYF. CDR3 DNA: TGCGCCAGCAGCCAAGAACCCGGGGCATTTGGGCGGAGGAATACGCAGTATTTT.

This clone was recorded once. The rearrangement joins TRBV4-2 to TRBJ2-2; the D is unclear. Deletions cut 2 bases from V and 2 bases from J, with 6 bases between. The CDR3 runs 14 residues. Germline lookup yields CDR1 LGHNA and CDR2 YNFKEQ. The CDR3, as DNA: TGTGCCAGCAGCCAAATGACCAACACCGGGGAGCTGTTTTTT. Its translation is CASSQMTNTGELFF.

This sequence joins TRBV2 and TRBJ2-7; 7 positions match TRBD2. This CDR3 comprises 13 residues. Per the germline V gene, CDR1 is SNHLY and CDR2 is FYNNEI. Trimming at V came to 6 bases and at J to 6 bases, leaving 8 bases not matched to a gene. This chain's CDR3 is CASRVMGEGEQYF. The CDR3 nucleotides are TGTGCCAGCAGAGTGATGGGGGAGGGCGAGCAGTACTTC.

The chain is built from TRBV19 and TRBJ2-2; D might be TRBD1 (5 bases). Germline-derived CDR1 and CDR2 are LNHDA and SQIVND (reference sequence). The CDR3 totals 14 residues. Between the trimmed V and J ends, which lost 7 bases and 1 base, there was a span of 10 bases. The CDR3 DNA follows: TGTGCCAGTAAACGACAGCTGAACACCGGGGAGCTGTTTTTT. Translating it yields CASKRQLNTGELFF.